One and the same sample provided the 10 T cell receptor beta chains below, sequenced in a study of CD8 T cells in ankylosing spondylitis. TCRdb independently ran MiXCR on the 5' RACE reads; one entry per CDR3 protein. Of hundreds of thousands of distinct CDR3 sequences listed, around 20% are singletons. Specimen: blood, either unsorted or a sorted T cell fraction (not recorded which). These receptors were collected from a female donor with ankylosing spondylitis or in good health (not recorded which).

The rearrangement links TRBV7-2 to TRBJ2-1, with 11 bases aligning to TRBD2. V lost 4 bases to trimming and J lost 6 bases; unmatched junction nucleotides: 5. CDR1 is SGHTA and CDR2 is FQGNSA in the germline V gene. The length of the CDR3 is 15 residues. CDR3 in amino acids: CASSYTSGSFNEQFF. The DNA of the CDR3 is TGTGCCAGCAGCTACACTAGCGGGAGTTTCAATGAGCAGTTCTTC.

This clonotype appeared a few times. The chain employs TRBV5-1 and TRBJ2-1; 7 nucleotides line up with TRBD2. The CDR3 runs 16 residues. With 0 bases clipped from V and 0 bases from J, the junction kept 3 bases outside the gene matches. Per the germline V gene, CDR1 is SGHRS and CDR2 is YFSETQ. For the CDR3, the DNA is TGCGCCAGCAGCTTGGGTAGCGGGCCCTCCTACAATGAGCAGTTCTTC. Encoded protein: CASSLGSGPSYNEQFF. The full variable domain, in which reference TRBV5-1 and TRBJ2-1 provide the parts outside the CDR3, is KAGVTQTPRYLIKTRGQQVTLSCSPISGHRSVSWYQQTPGQGLQFLFEYFSETQRNKGNFPGRFSGRQFSNSRSEMNVSTLELGDSALYLCASSLGSGPSYNEQFFGPGTRLTVL.

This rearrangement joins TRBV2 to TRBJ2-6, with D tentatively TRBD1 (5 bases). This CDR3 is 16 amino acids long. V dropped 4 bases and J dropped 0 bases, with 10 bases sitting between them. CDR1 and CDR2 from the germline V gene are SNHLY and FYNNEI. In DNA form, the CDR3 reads TGTGCCAGCAGTGCAGAGACAGCCTCTGGGGCCAACGTCCTGACTTTC. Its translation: CASSAETASGANVLTF.

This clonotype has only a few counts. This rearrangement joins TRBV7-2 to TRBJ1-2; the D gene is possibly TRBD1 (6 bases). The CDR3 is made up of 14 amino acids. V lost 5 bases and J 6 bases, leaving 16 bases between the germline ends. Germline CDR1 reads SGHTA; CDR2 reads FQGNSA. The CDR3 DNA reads TGTGCCAGCAGCCCCTGGGGGCTAACCGATGGCTACACCTTC. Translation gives CASSPWGLTDGYTF.

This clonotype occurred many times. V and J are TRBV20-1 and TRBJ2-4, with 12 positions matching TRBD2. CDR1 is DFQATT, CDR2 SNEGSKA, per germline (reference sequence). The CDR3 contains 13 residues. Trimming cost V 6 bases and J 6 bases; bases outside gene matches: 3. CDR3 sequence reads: CSAPTSGGNIQYF. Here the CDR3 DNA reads TGCAGTGCCCCGACTAGCGGGGGAAACATTCAGTACTTC.

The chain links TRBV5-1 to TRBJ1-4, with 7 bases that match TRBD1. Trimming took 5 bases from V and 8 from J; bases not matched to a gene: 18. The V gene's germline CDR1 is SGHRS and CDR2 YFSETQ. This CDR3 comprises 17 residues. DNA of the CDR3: TGCGCCAGCAGGACAGGGCGCCTATACGATGCGGGGGAAAAACTGTTTTTT. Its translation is CASRTGRLYDAGEKLFF.

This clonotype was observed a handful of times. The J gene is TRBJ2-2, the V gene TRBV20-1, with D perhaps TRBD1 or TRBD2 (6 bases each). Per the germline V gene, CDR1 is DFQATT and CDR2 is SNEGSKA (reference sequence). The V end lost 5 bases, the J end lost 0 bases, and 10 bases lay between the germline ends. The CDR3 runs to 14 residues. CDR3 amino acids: CSAGGTPNTGELFF. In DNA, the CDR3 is TGCAGTGCTGGCGGGACACCGAACACCGGGGAGCTGTTTTTT.

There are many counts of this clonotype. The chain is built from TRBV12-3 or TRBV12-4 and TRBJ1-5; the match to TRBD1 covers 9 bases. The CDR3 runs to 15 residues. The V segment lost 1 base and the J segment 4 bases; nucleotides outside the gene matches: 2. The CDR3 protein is CASSLGTGVNQPQHF. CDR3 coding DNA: TGTGCCAGCAGTTTAGGGACAGGGGTTAATCAGCCCCAGCATTTT.

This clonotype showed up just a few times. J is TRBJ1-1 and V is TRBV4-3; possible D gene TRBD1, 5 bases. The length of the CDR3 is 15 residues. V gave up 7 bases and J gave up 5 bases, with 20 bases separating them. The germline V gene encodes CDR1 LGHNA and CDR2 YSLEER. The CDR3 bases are TGCGCCAGCACTTTATCCCGGGGGGGAGGGACTGAAGCTTTCTTT. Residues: CASTLSRGGGTEAFF.

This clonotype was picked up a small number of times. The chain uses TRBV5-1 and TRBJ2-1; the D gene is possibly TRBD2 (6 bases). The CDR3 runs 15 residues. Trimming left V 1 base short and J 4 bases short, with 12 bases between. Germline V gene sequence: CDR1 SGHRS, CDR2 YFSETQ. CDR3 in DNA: TGCGCCAGCAGCTTGCGCGGGGACCAATACAATGAGCAGTTCTTC. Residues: CASSLRGDQYNEQFF.